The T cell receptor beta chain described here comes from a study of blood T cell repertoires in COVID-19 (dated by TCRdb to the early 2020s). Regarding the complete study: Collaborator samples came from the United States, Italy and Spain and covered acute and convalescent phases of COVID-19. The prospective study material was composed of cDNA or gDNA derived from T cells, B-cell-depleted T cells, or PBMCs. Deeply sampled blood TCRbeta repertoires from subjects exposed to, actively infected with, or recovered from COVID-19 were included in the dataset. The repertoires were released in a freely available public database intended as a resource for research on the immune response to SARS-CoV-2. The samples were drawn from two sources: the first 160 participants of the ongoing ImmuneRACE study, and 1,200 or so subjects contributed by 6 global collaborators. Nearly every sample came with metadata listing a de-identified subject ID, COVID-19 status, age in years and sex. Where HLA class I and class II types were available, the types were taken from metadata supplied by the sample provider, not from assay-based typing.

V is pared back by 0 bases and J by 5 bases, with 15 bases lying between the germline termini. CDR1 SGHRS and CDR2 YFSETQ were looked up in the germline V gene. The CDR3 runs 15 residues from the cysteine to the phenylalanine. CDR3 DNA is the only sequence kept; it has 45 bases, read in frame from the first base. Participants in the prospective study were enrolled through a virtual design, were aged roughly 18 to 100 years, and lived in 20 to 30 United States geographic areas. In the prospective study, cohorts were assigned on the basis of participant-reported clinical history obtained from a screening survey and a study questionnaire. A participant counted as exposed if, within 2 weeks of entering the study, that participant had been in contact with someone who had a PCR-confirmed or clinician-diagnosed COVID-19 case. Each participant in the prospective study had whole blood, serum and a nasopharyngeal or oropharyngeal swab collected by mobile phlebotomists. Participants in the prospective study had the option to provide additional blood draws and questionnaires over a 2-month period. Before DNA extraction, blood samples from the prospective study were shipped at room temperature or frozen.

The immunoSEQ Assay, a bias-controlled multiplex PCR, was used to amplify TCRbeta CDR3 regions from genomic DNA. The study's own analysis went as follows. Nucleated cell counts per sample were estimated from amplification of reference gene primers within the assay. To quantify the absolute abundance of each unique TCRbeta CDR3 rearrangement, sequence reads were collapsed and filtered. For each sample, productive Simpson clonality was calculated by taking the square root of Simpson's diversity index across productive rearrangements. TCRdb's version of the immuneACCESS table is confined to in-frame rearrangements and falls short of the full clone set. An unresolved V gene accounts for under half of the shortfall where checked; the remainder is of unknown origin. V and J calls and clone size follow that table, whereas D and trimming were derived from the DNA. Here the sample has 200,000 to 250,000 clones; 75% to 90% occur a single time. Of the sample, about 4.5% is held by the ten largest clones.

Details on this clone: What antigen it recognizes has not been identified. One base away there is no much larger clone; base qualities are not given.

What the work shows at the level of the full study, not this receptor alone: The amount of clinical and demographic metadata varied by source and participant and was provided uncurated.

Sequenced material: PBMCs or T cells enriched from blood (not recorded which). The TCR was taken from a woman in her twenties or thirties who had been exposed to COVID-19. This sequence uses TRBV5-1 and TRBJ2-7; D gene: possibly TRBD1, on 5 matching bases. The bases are TGCGCCAGCAGCTTGGGAGCCAGGGTAACGCACGAGCAGTACTTC. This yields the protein CASSLGARVTHEQYF.